What follows is one T cell receptor (beta chain) and its context. These data originate in a study of PD-1 blockade in classical Hodgkin lymphoma. Time point defined: cycle 4 day 1 (C4D1), after around six weeks of nivolumab. Each patient relapsed following autologous stem cell transplantation, and prior brentuximab vedotin exposure differed. Measured with immunoSEQ multiplex PCR; TCRdb has only the in-frame clones, and not every one. Among about 50,000 clones listed, around 90% were seen once. The sequencing here drew on peripheral blood mononuclear cells (PBMCs), taken before the fourth cycle of nivolumab. The sequence was obtained from a human donor with classical Hodgkin lymphoma.

The CDR3: CASTGQAVERYQETQYF. CDR3 bases: TGTGCCAGCACGGGACAGGCAGTAGAGCGGTACCAAGAGACCCAGTACTTC. J is TRBJ2-5 and V is TRBV28; 8 bases fit TRBD1. CDR1 is MDHEN and CDR2 is SYDVKM in the germline V gene. With 7 bases clipped from V and 0 bases from J, the junction kept 13 bases outside the gene matches. CDR3 size: 17 residues.